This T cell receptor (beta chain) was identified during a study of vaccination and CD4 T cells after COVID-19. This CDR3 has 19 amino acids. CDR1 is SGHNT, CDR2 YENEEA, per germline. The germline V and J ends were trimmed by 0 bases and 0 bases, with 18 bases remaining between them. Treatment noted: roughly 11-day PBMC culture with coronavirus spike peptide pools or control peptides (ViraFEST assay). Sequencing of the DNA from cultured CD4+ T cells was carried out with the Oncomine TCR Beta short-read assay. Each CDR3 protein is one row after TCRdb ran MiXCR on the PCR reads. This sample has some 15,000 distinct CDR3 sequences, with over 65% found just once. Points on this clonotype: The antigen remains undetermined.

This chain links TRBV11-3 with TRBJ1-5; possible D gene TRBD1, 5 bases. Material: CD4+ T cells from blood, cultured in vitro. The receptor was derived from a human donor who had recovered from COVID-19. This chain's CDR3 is CASSLDRPGTGDSNQPQHF. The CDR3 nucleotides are TGTGCCAGCAGCTTAGATCGACCAGGGACTGGGGATAGCAATCAGCCCCAGCATTTT.